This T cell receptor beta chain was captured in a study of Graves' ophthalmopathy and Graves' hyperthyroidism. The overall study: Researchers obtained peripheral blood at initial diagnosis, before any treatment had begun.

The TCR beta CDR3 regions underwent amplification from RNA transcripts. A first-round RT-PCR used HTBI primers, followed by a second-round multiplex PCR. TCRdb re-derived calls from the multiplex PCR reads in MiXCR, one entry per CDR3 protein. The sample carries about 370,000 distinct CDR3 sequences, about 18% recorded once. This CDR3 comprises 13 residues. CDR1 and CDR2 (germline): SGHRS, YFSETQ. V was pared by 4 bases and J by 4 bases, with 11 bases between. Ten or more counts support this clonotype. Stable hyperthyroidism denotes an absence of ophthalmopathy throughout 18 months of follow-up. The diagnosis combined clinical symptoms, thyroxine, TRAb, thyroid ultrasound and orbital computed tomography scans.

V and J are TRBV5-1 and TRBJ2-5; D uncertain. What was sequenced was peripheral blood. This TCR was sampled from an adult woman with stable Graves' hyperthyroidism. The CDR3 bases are TGCGCCAGCAGCCCGGTAGGATTAGAGACCCAGTACTTC. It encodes CASSPVGLETQYF. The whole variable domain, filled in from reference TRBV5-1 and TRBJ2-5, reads KAGVTQTPRYLIKTRGQQVTLSCSPISGHRSVSWYQQTPGQGLQFLFEYFSETQRNKGNFPGRFSGRQFSNSRSEMNVSTLELGDSALYLCASSPVGLETQYFGPGTRLLVL.